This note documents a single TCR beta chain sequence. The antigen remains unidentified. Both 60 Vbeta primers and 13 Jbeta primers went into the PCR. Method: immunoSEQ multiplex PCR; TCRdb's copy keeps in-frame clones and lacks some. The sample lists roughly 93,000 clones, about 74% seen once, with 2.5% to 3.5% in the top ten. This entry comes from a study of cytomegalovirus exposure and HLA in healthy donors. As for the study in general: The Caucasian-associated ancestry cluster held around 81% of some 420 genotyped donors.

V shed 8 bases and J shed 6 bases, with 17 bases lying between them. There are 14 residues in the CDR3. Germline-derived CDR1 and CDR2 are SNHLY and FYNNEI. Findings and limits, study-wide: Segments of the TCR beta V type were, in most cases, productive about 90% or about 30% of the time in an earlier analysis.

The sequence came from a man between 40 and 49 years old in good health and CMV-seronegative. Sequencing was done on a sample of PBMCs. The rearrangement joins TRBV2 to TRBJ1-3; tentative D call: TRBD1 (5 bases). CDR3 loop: CASVQWGVENTIYF. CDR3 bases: TGTGCCAGCGTCCAATGGGGGGTGGAAAACACCATATATTTT.